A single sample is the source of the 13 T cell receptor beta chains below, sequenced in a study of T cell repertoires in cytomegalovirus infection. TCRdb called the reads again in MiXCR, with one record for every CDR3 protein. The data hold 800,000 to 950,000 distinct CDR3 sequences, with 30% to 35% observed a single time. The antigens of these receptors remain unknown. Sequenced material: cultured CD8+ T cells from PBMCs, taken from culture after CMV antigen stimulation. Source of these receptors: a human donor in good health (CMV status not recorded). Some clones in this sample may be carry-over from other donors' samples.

The CDR3 nucleotides are TGTGCCAGCAGCTTACCCAGGGCTAGCTGGTACGAGCAGTACGTC. It is translated as CASSLPRASWYEQYV. The V and J genes are TRBV11-2 and TRBJ2-7; perhaps D is TRBD1 or TRBD2 (5 bases each). Germline lookup yields CDR1 SGHAT and CDR2 FQNNGV. Deletions cut 2 bases from V and 4 bases from J, with 15 bases between. The CDR3 contains 15 residues.

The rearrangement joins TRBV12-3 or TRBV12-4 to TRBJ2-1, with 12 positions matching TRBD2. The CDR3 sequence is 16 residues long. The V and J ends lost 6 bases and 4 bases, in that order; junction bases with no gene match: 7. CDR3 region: CASRTTSGGLYNEQFF. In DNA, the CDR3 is TGTGCCAGCAGAACGACTAGCGGGGGCCTATACAATGAGCAGTTCTTC.

The CDR3 nucleotides read TGTGCCAGCAGCCAAGACGTTACTGAGCAGTTCTTC. Amino acids: CASSQDVTEQFF. The V gene is TRBV3-1, the J gene TRBJ2-1; D uncertain. The CDR3 sequence is 12 residues long. Trimming removed 0 bases at V and 9 bases at J, with 6 bases between. Germline V gives CDR1 LGHDT, CDR2 YNNKEL (reference sequence).

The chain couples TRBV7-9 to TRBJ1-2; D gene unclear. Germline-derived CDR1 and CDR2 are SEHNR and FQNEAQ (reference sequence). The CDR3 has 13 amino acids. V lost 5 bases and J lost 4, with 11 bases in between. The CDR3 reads CASSPTQIYGYTF. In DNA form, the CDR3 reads TGTGCCAGCAGCCCGACTCAGATCTATGGCTACACCTTC.

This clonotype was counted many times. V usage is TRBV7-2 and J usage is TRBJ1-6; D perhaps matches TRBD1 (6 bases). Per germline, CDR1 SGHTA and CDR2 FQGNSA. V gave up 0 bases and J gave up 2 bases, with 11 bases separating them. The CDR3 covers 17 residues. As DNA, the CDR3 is TGTGCCAGCAGCTTAGCGGCGACAGGTCCCTATAATTCACCCCTCCACTTT. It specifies CASSLAATGPYNSPLHF.

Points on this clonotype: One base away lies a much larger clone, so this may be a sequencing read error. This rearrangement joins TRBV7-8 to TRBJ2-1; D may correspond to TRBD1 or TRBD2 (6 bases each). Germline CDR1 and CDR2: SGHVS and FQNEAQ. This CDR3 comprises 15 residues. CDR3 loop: CANSLSSGGGHEQFF. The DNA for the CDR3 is TGTGCCAACAGCCTAAGCAGTGGAGGGGGTCATGAGCAGTTCTTC.

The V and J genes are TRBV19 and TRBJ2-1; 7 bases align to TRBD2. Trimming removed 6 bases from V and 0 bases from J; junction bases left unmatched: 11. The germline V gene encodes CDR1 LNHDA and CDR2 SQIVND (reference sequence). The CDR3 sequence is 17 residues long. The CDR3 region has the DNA TGTGCCAGTAGGGGGGAATGGGACTACGTCTCCTACAATGAGCAGTTCTTC. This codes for CASRGEWDYVSYNEQFF.

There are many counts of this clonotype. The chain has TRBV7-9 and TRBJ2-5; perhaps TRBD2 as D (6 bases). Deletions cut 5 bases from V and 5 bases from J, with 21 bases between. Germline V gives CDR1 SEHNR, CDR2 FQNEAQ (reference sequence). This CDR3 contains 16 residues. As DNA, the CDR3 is TGTGCCAGCAGCGGAGGAGTGGGACTGGGGACGGAGACCCAGTACTTC. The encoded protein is CASSGGVGLGTETQYF.

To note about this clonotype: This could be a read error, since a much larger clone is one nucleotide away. The CDR3 loop is CASSLYLGEETQYF. CDR3 nucleotide sequence: TGTGCCAGCAGCTTATACCTGGGCGAGGAGACCCAGTACTTC. The chain couples TRBV7-8 to TRBJ2-5; D ambiguous. This CDR3 comprises 14 residues. Trimming took off 2 bases at V and 5 bases at J, with 12 bases between the two ends. CDR1 is SGHVS, CDR2 FQNEAQ, per germline.

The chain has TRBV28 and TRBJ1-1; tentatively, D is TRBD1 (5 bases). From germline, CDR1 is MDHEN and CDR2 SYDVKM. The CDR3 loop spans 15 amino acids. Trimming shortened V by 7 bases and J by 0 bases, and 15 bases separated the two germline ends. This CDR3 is CASKFQGGMNTEAFF. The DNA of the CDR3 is TGTGCCAGCAAGTTTCAGGGCGGGATGAACACTGAAGCTTTCTTT. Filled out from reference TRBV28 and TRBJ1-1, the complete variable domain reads DVKVTQSSRYLVKRTGEKVFLECVQDMDHENMFWYRQDPGLGLRLIYFSYDVKMKEKGDIPEGYSVSREKKERFSLILESASTNQTSMYLCASKFQGGMNTEAFFGQGTRLTVV.

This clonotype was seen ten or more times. The CDR3 DNA is TGTGCCAGCAGTTTAGTGAACTTAGGAGGGAGGAGGAACACTGAAGCTTTCTTT. Amino acid sequence: CASSLVNLGGRRNTEAFF. The rearrangement uses TRBV6-5 and TRBJ1-1; D gene uncertain. This CDR3 is built from 18 residues. With 4 bases removed from V and 1 base from J, the gap between germline ends came to 22 bases. Germline CDR1 MNHEY, CDR2 SVGAGI.

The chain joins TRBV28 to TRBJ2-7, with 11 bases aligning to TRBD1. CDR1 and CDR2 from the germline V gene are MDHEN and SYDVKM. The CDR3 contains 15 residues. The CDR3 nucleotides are TGTGTCAGCAGTTCTGGACAGGGGGCGGTCTACGAGCAGTACGTC. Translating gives CVSSSGQGAVYEQYV.

In nucleotides, the CDR3 is TGTGCCAGCAGCTTCAGGGACAGCTCACGTCAAGCTTTCTTT. This translates into CASSFRDSSRQAFF. V usage is TRBV5-8 and J usage is TRBJ1-1, with TRBD1 matching over 7 bases. V gave up 2 bases and J gave up 9 bases; unmatched junction bases: 10. The germline gives CDR1 SGHTS, CDR2 YDEGEE. CDR3 length: 14 amino acids. Drawing the rest from reference TRBV5-8 and TRBJ1-1, the complete variable domain is EAGVTQSPTHLIKTRGQQATLRCSPISGHTSVYWYQQALGLGLQFLLWYDEGEERNRGNFPPRFSGRQFPNYSSELNVNALELEDSALYLCASSFRDSSRQAFFGQGTRLTVV.